What follows describes a single T cell receptor beta chain. Its antigen is still unknown. This entry is derived from a study of cytomegalovirus exposure and HLA in healthy donors. Overall study results and limits: Among CMV-associated TCR beta chains, most appeared HLA-restricted in a later analysis. Among TCR beta chains of equal frequency, HLA-associated ones were more clonally expanded in a later analysis.

This PCR relied on a set of 60 Vbeta primers and 13 Jbeta primers. TCRdb's copy holds only in-frame clones and misses some; the assay was immunoSEQ multiplex PCR. This sample has some 180,000 clones, with 70% to 85% found just once. The CDR3 extends over 11 amino acids. Germline loops: CDR1 KGHSH, CDR2 LQKENI. The V end was cut by 3 bases, the J end by 7 bases, with 6 bases between. Sequencing was performed on PBMCs. J is TRBJ2-5 and V is TRBV18, with D perhaps TRBD2 (6 bases). This sequence was found in a woman aged 55-69 years in good health and CMV-seropositive. The DNA of the CDR3 is TGTGCCAGCTCACCGGGGGGGACCCAGTACTTC. This gives the protein CASSPGGTQYF. Complete variable domain (other parts from reference TRBV18 and TRBJ2-5): NAGVMQNPRHLVRRRGQEARLRCSPMKGHSHVYWYRQLPEEGLKFMVYLQKENIIDESGMPKERFSAEFPKEGPSILRIQQVVRGDSAAYFCASSPGGTQYFGPGTRLLVL.